This T cell receptor (beta chain) was captured by sequencing in a study of OX40 agonist ivuxolimab in advanced cancers. Study results and limitations: The expanded peripheral T cells' antigen specificity was not determined.

This table comes from immunoSEQ multiplex PCR, and its TCRdb copy is limited to in-frame clones, with some not included. The repertoire holds some 74,000 clones, with approximately 90% as singletons. About this clone itself: Its antigen is unknown.

Sequenced material: CD4+ or CD8+ T cells sorted from blood, taken in a trial of the OX40 agonist ivuxolimab. The origin of this receptor is an adult with an advanced solid tumor such as melanoma, head and neck, liver or kidney cancer.

The CDR3 sequence is CASSLRDPSSYNSPLHF. CDR3 in DNA: TGTGCCAGCAGCCTACGGGACCCAAGCTCCTATAATTCACCCCTCCACTTT. The gene calls are TRBV5-5 and TRBJ1-6; D is perhaps TRBD1 (5 bases). The CDR3 totals 17 residues. The germline V and J ends were trimmed by 4 bases and 0 bases, with 14 bases remaining between them. From germline, CDR1 is SGHKS and CDR2 YYEKEE (reference sequence).